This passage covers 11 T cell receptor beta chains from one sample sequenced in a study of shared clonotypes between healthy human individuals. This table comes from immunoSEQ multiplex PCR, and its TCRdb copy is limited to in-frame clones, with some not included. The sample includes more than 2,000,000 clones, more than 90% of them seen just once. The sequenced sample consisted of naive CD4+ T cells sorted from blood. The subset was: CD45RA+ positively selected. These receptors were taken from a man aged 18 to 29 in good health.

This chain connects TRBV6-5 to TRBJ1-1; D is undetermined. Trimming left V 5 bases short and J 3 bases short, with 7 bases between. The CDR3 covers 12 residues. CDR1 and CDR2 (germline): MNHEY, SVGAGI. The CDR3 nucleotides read TGTGCCAGCAGTCACCCAGACACTGAAGCTTTCTTT. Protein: CASSHPDTEAFF.

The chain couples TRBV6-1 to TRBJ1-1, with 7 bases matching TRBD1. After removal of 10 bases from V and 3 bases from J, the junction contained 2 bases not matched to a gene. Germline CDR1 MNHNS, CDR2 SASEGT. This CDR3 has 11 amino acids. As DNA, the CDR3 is TGTGCCACCAGGGGGTACACTGAAGCTTTCTTT. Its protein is CATRGYTEAFF.

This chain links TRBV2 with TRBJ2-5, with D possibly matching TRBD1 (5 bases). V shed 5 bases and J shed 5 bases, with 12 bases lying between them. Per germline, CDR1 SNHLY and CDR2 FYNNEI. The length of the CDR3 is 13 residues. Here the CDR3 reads CASSPTAEETQYF. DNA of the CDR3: TGTGCCAGCAGTCCGACAGCCGAGGAGACCCAGTACTTC.

The CDR3 sequence: CASSDGRSGNTIYF. Written as DNA, the CDR3 is TGTGCCAGCAGTGACGGGCGCTCTGGAAACACCATATATTTT. The rearrangement joins TRBV6-4 to TRBJ1-3; D is uncertain. CDR3 length: 14 residues. Trimming shortened V by 2 bases and J by 0 bases, and 5 bases separated the two germline ends. Looked up from germline, CDR1 is MRHNA and CDR2 is SNTAGT.

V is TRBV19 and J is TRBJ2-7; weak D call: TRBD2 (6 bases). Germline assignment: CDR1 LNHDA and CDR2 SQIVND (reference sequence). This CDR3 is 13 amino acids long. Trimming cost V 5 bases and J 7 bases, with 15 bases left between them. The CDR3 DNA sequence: TGTGCCAGTAGTGTTGGAAGGGCGGGGGAGCAGTACTTC. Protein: CASSVGRAGEQYF.

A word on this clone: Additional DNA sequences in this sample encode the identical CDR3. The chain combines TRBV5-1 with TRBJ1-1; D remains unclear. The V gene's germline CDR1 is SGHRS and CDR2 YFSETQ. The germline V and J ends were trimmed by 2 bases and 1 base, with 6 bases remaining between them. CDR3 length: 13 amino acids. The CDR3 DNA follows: TGCGCCAGCAGCTTCGGCGAGAACACTGAAGCTTTCTTT. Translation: CASSFGENTEAFF.

This CDR3 is CASSSPGQISGNTIYF. Written as DNA, the CDR3 is TGTGCCAGCAGCTCCCCTGGGCAGATTTCTGGAAACACCATATATTTT. V is TRBV9 and J is TRBJ1-3; D remains unclear. The V end was cut by 4 bases, the J end by 1 base, with 15 bases between. The CDR3 runs to 16 residues. In germline, CDR1 is SGDLS, CDR2 YYNGEE.

CDR3 region: CASSLSGQRLEKLFF. CDR3 bases: TGTGCCAGCAGCCTCTCGGGACAGCGTTTAGAGAAACTGTTTTTT. V and J are TRBV4-2 and TRBJ1-4; 7 nucleotides match TRBD1. Germline CDR1 is LGHNA and CDR2 is YNFKEQ. V trimming: 4 bases; J trimming: 11 bases; junction bases outside the gene matches: 13. The CDR3 has 15 residues.

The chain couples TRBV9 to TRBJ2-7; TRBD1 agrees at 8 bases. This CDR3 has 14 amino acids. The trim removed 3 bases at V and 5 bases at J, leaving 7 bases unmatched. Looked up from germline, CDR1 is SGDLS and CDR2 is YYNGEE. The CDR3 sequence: CASSAGQASDEQYF. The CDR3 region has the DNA TGTGCCAGCAGCGCGGGACAGGCATCTGACGAGCAGTACTTC.

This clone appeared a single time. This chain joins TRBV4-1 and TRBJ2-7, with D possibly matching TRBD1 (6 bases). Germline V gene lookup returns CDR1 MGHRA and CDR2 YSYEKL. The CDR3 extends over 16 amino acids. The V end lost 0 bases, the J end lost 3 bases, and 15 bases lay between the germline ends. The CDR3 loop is CASSQDMGQPYYEQYF. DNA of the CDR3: TGCGCCAGCAGCCAAGATATGGGACAACCTTACTACGAGCAGTACTTC.

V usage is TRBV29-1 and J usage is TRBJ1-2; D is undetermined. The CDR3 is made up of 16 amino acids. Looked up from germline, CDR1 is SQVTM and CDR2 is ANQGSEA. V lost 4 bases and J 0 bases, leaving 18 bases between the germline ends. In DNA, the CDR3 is TGCAGCGTTGGCCTGGGCAGCCACCCAGCTAACTATGGCTACACCTTC. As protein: CSVGLGSHPANYGYTF.